This TCR beta chain was recovered during a study of shared clonotypes between healthy human individuals. Regarding the study as a whole: The represented genetic and exposure-history diversity was limited by the small number of donors. How much donors shared clonotypes was expected to be affected by sequencing depth.

Measured with immunoSEQ multiplex PCR; TCRdb has only the in-frame clones, and not every one. Of 650,000 to 700,000 clones in the sample, roughly 88% were seen once. Regarding this clone: Its antigen is unidentified.

Caucasian adults living in Nashville, Tennessee, provided all samples. The CDR3 totals 14 residues. The V gene lost 5 bases and the J gene lost 1 base, with 6 bases spanning the gap. The germline V gene encodes CDR1 SGHAT and CDR2 FQNNGV. The rearrangement links TRBV11-2 to TRBJ1-6; a weak D match, TRBD1 (5 bases). This receptor was identified in a man between 18 and 35 years old in good health. Some clones in this sample may be carry-over from other donors' samples. The sample taken for sequencing was memory CD8+ T cells from PBMCs. Specified subset: CD45RO+ cells pooled with CCR7-negative TemRA cells. This CDR3 reads CASSRGSYNSPLHF. The DNA for the CDR3 is TGTGCCAGCAGCCGGGGGTCCTATAATTCACCCCTCCACTTT.